The 7 T cell receptor beta chains below all came from one sample that was sequenced in a study of T cells after yellow fever vaccination. Each CDR3 protein gets one entry after TCRdb re-called the 5' RACE reads with MiXCR. Of some 340,000 distinct CDR3 sequences in the sample, about 10% were seen once. Sample: CD4+ T cells sorted from PBMCs, taken 45 days after the yellow fever booster vaccination. These receptors were taken from a man aged 18-30 years who received the YFV17D yellow fever vaccine.

This clonotype has a handful of counts. The chain joins TRBV5-6 to TRBJ2-7; the D gene is possibly TRBD1 (6 bases). The V and J ends lost 3 bases and 2 bases respectively, with 15 bases between them. CDR3 size: 15 residues. Germline CDR1 is SGHDT and CDR2 is YYEEEE. The CDR3 protein is CASSSLSGDTYEQYF. The DNA for the CDR3 is TGTGCCAGCAGCTCGCTCTCCGGGGACACCTACGAGCAGTACTTC.

The rearrangement joins TRBV5-1 to TRBJ1-6; D is perhaps TRBD1 (6 bases). Between the trimmed V and J ends, which lost 4 bases and 4 bases, there was a span of 12 bases. This CDR3 contains 15 residues. Looked up from germline, CDR1 is SGHRS and CDR2 is YFSETQ. CDR3 in DNA: TGCGCCAGCAGCCCCGGACAGTTGTATAATTCACCCCTCCACTTT. This sequence encodes CASSPGQLYNSPLHF.

This clonotype was found many times. The rearrangement links TRBV7-2 to TRBJ1-6, with TRBD1 identical over 8 bases. The CDR3 is 15 amino acids. Trimming took 5 bases from V and 10 from J; bases not matched to a gene: 10. Germline CDR1 is SGHTA and CDR2 is FQGNSA. The CDR3 is CASSGGGQGRSPLHF. The CDR3 nucleotides read TGTGCCAGCAGCGGGGGCGGACAGGGCAGATCACCCCTCCACTTT.

This clonotype has only a few counts. The chain joins TRBV20-1 to TRBJ2-5, with 11 bases matching TRBD1. This CDR3 has 15 amino acids. The V and J ends lost 0 bases and 5 bases, in that order; junction bases with no gene match: 5. Per germline, CDR1 DFQATT and CDR2 SNEGSKA (reference sequence). CDR3 region: CSAREGDRGLETQYF. The CDR3, as DNA: TGCAGTGCTAGAGAGGGGGACAGGGGGTTGGAGACCCAGTACTTC.

The V gene is TRBV20-1, the J gene TRBJ2-7; D uncertain. V lost 6 bases and J 5 bases, leaving 20 bases between the germline ends. The CDR3 is made up of 14 amino acids. Per germline, CDR1 DFQATT and CDR2 SNEGSKA (reference sequence). CDR3 in amino acids: CSAVYNRGSHEQYF. The DNA for the CDR3 is TGCAGTGCCGTCTATAACAGAGGCAGCCACGAGCAGTACTTC.

This clonotype was detected only a few times. Here the CDR3 reads CATSSRGTGTDTQYF. CDR3 nucleotide sequence: TGTGCCACCAGCAGTAGAGGCACCGGCACAGATACGCAGTATTTT. The chain has TRBV15 and TRBJ2-3; D gene ambiguous. Germline V gene lookup returns CDR1 LNHNV and CDR2 YYDKDF (reference sequence). Trimming shortened V by 3 bases and J by 1 base, and 11 bases separated the two germline ends. This CDR3 is built from 15 residues.

This clonotype has more than one count but fewer than ten. CDR3 nucleotides: TGCAGCGTGGCCATTGGACAGGGGGATAAGCAGTACTTC. Its protein is CSVAIGQGDKQYF. The gene calls are TRBV29-1 and TRBJ2-7; 10 nucleotides align to TRBD1. The ends lost 6 bases at V and 8 bases at J; junction bases unmatched: 10. Germline V lookup: CDR1 SQVTM, CDR2 ANQGSEA. The CDR3 contains 13 residues.